This entry lists 24 T cell receptor beta chains sequenced from one sample in a study of shared clonotypes between healthy human individuals (dated by TCRdb to about 2020). The library was made by the immunoSEQ multiplex PCR assay. Entries here come from immuneACCESS through TCRdb and include only in-frame sequences with V and J called. Some clones fail to appear in such tables; in the studies checked, an unresolved V gene covers under half of the shortfall, and the cause of the remainder is unknown. The sample table shows hundreds of thousands of clones, and roughly 96% are seen once. The top ten clonotypes cover around 0.1% of the sample. For the CD8 naive samples, CD45RO-negative cells were positively selected for CCR7, yielding a CD45RA+CCR7+ population from which TemRA cells were excluded. Material: naive CD8+ T cells sorted from blood. The cell subset or site label on this specimen signifies: CD45RA+CCR7+. Receptor source: a woman in her thirties in good health.

The chain employs TRBV5-1 and TRBJ2-1; D is ambiguous. The CDR3 covers 15 residues. Germline CDR1 is SGHRS and CDR2 is YFSETQ. Trimming removed 0 bases at V and 0 bases at J, with 7 bases between. This CDR3 reads CASSLGVSSYNEQFF. CDR3 DNA: TGCGCCAGCAGCTTGGGGGTGAGCTCCTACAATGAGCAGTTCTTC. The entire variable domain, with the rest obtained from reference TRBV5-1 and TRBJ2-1, is as follows: KAGVTQTPRYLIKTRGQQVTLSCSPISGHRSVSWYQQTPGQGLQFLFEYFSETQRNKGNFPGRFSGRQFSNSRSEMNVSTLELGDSALYLCASSLGVSSYNEQFFGPGTRLTVL.

CDR3 sequence (DNA): TGTGCCAGCAGTGACTCGCGCGTCAGGACCTACGAGCAGTACTTC. Protein product: CASSDSRVRTYEQYF. V gene TRBV2 combines with J gene TRBJ2-7, with D hard to call. The germline V gene has CDR1 SNHLY and CDR2 FYNNEI. Trimming took 3 bases from V and 2 from J, leaving 14 bases between them. The CDR3 is made up of 15 amino acids.

The chain carries TRBV9 and TRBJ2-1; D is uncertain. The CDR3 loop spans 15 amino acids. V lost 4 bases and J 3 bases, leaving 14 bases between the germline ends. Per the germline V gene, CDR1 is SGDLS and CDR2 is YYNGEE. The CDR3 coding sequence is TGTGCCAGCAGCCCCGACGGGTCCCTCTACAATGAGCAGTTCTTC. Protein product: CASSPDGSLYNEQFF.

The rearrangement uses TRBV28 and TRBJ1-4; TRBD1 is a possible D gene (6 bases). Germline V gene data show CDR1 as MDHEN and CDR2 as SYDVKM. V lost 8 bases, J lost 2 bases, and 9 bases lay in between. This CDR3 spans 13 amino acids. In DNA form, the CDR3 reads TGTGCCAGCTTACAGGGTACTAATGAAAAACTGTTTTTT. Translation gives CASLQGTNEKLFF. The full variable domain, its missing parts supplied by reference TRBV28 and TRBJ1-4, is DVKVTQSSRYLVKRTGEKVFLECVQDMDHENMFWYRQDPGLGLRLIYFSYDVKMKEKGDIPEGYSVSREKKERFSLILESASTNQTSMYLCASLQGTNEKLFFGSGTQLSVL.

The chain links TRBV7-2 to TRBJ2-1, with 13 positions matching TRBD2. The CDR3 sequence is 16 residues long. The V segment lost 4 bases and the J segment 8 bases; nucleotides outside the gene matches: 8. The germline V gene has CDR1 SGHTA and CDR2 FQGNSA. CDR3 coding DNA: TGTGCCAGCAGCTCAGGACTAGCGGGAGCGTTCGATGAGCAGTTCTTC. This sequence encodes CASSSGLAGAFDEQFF. Looking up the rest from reference TRBV7-2 and TRBJ2-1 gives the full variable domain: GAGVSQSPSNKVTEKGKDVELRCDPISGHTALYWYRQSLGQGLEFLIYFQGNSAPDKSGLPSDRFSAERTGGSVSTLTIQRTQQEDSAVYLCASSSGLAGAFDEQFFGPGTRLTVL.

The gene calls are TRBV28 and TRBJ2-1, with 12 positions matching TRBD2. Germline loops: CDR1 MDHEN, CDR2 SYDVKM. The V and J ends lost 4 bases and 3 bases, in that order; junction bases with no gene match: 10. This CDR3 comprises 18 residues. CDR3 in DNA: TGTGCCAGCAGTTCGAGGGAGGGACTAGCGGGTTACTACAATGAGCAGTTCTTC. Translating it yields CASSSREGLAGYYNEQFF.

V and J are TRBV5-5 and TRBJ1-5, with D possibly matching TRBD1 (6 bases). V dropped 0 bases and J dropped 6 bases, with 19 bases sitting between them. Germline lookup yields CDR1 SGHKS and CDR2 YYEKEE (reference sequence). This CDR3 region has 17 residues. CDR3 DNA: TGTGCCAGCAGCTTGGCCGGGACCCCGGGGGCTAGTCAGCCCCAGCATTTT. Translation gives CASSLAGTPGASQPQHF. Combining the CDR3 with reference TRBV5-5 and TRBJ1-5 gives the whole variable domain DAGVTQSPTHLIKTRGQQVTLRCSPISGHKSVSWYQQVLGQGPQFIFQYYEKEERGRGNFPDRFSARQFPNYSSELNVNALLLGDSALYLCASSLAGTPGASQPQHFGDGTRLSIL.

The V call is TRBV28, the J call TRBJ1-2; D is unresolved. The CDR3 covers 15 residues. Trimming shortened V by 5 bases and J by 1 base, and 14 bases separated the two germline ends. CDR1 is MDHEN, CDR2 SYDVKM, per germline. The CDR3 coding sequence is TGTGCCAGCAGTCCTCAGGACGGACTTAACTATGGCTACACCTTC. Its translation: CASSPQDGLNYGYTF.

This chain connects TRBV9 to TRBJ2-3, with D maybe TRBD1 (6 bases). Germline V gene data show CDR1 as SGDLS and CDR2 as YYNGEE. Trimming removed 3 bases from V and 1 base from J, with 12 bases in between. The CDR3 is made up of 15 amino acids. DNA of the CDR3: TGTGCCAGCAGCGCCTCAGGGGTGGGCACAGATACGCAGTATTTT. Translated, it gives CASSASGVGTDTQYF.

The chain uses TRBV7-8 and TRBJ1-3; D uncertain. Trimming took off 5 bases at V and 0 bases at J, with 11 bases between the two ends. In germline, CDR1 is SGHVS, CDR2 FQNEAQ. This CDR3 region has 15 residues. CDR3 residues: CASSPELNSGNTIYF. As DNA, the CDR3 is TGTGCCAGCAGCCCTGAGTTAAACTCTGGAAACACCATATATTTT. The full variable domain, completed using reference TRBV7-8 and TRBJ1-3, is GAGVSQSPRYKVAKRGQDVALRCDPISGHVSLFWYQQALGQGPEFLTYFQNEAQLDKSGLPSDRFFAERPEGSVSTLKIQRTQQEDSAVYLCASSPELNSGNTIYFGEGSWLTVV.

The chain recombines TRBV7-8 with TRBJ2-4; D unresolved. This CDR3 is built from 15 residues. In germline, CDR1 is SGHVS, CDR2 FQNEAQ. V dropped 4 bases and J dropped 8 bases, with 18 bases sitting between them. CDR3 sequence (DNA): TGTGCCAGCAGCTCCGAGACGGAGAAAAAGTACATTCAGTACTTC. Protein product: CASSSETEKKYIQYF.

The V call is TRBV6-1, the J call TRBJ2-7; D remains unclear. Germline V lookup: CDR1 MNHNS, CDR2 SASEGT. V gave up 2 bases and J gave up 2 bases, with 10 bases separating them. The CDR3 has 14 amino acids. This CDR3 is CASSEIWVTYEQYF. CDR3 coding DNA: TGTGCCAGCAGTGAAATTTGGGTTACCTACGAGCAGTACTTC.

V usage is TRBV2 and J usage is TRBJ2-1; D call uncertain. Per germline, CDR1 SNHLY and CDR2 FYNNEI. Trimming took off 1 base at V and 5 bases at J, with 12 bases between the two ends. This CDR3 is built from 15 residues. The CDR3 DNA reads as TGTGCCAGCAGTGAAGTTGGAATTGCGAACAATGAGCAGTTCTTC. This sequence encodes CASSEVGIANNEQFF.

This chain joins TRBV19 and TRBJ2-7; 8 nucleotides agree with TRBD2. The germline V gene encodes CDR1 LNHDA and CDR2 SQIVND (reference sequence). V lost 5 bases and J lost 2; bases outside the gene matches: 2. The CDR3 has 13 amino acids. CDR3: CASSPTSAYEQYF. The CDR3 bases are TGTGCCAGTAGTCCGACTAGCGCCTACGAGCAGTACTTC.

This chain connects TRBV5-1 to TRBJ2-7, with D unresolved. V shed 0 bases and J shed 4 bases, with 11 bases lying between them. The CDR3 is made up of 14 amino acids. Germline CDR1 reads SGHRS; CDR2 reads YFSETQ. This CDR3 reads CASSLDLKMYEQYF. The CDR3 coding sequence is TGCGCCAGCAGCTTGGATCTGAAGATGTACGAGCAGTACTTC.

The DNA of the CDR3 is TGTGCCAGCAGCTCCTCAGCGGGAGTTTACGACGAGCAGTACTTC. Its translation is CASSSSAGVYDEQYF. The chain is built from TRBV7-8 and TRBJ2-7, with 8 bases lining up with TRBD2. The CDR3 sequence is 15 residues long. The J segment lost 5 bases and the V segment lost 4 bases, leaving 10 bases of the junction unmatched. Germline V gene sequence: CDR1 SGHVS, CDR2 FQNEAQ.

V usage is TRBV5-6 and J usage is TRBJ1-3; D unresolved. V was pared by 4 bases and J by 4 bases, with 21 bases between. The CDR3 length is 17 residues. The V gene's germline CDR1 is SGHDT and CDR2 YYEEEE. CDR3 sequence: CASSEGPRPWEGNTIYF. The CDR3 nucleotides are TGTGCCAGCAGCGAAGGTCCCAGGCCCTGGGAGGGAAACACCATATATTTT.

This sequence joins TRBV7-9 and TRBJ2-3; no clear D. Trimming took 5 bases from V and 2 from J, leaving 8 bases between them. Looked up from germline, CDR1 is SEHNR and CDR2 is FQNEAQ (reference sequence). CDR3 length equals 13 residues. Written as DNA, the CDR3 is TGTGCCAGCAGCCCACGTAACACAGATACGCAGTATTTT. It translates to CASSPRNTDTQYF.

The chain recombines TRBV28 with TRBJ1-1, with D maybe TRBD1 (6 bases). The V and J ends lost 10 bases and 0 bases respectively, with 30 bases between them. This CDR3 is 19 amino acids long. Germline lookup yields CDR1 MDHEN and CDR2 SYDVKM. The CDR3 protein is CATQAFGGRKEQMNTEAFF. The CDR3 DNA follows: TGTGCCACACAGGCTTTCGGGGGGCGGAAGGAACAAATGAACACTGAAGCTTTCTTT.

The chain recombines TRBV6-5 with TRBJ2-1; 11 bases match TRBD2. Trimming took 2 bases from V and 9 from J; bases not matched to a gene: 6. The CDR3 runs 15 residues. Germline V gives CDR1 MNHEY, CDR2 SVGAGI. The CDR3 spells CASSYIAGGRAEQFF. DNA of the CDR3: TGTGCCAGCAGTTACATAGCGGGAGGGCGGGCTGAGCAGTTCTTC.

The rearrangement links TRBV28 to TRBJ2-7; 7 bases match TRBD1. The CDR3 runs to 14 residues. In germline, CDR1 is MDHEN, CDR2 SYDVKM. V gave up 6 bases and J gave up 2 bases; unmatched junction bases: 7. CDR3 bases: TGTGCCAGCAGCTTCGACAGGGAGACCTACGAGCAGTACTTC. This encodes CASSFDRETYEQYF.

This chain uses TRBV11-2 with TRBJ2-7, with 7 bases fitting TRBD1. The length of the CDR3 is 14 residues. Germline CDR1 SGHAT, CDR2 FQNNGV. V trimming: 7 bases; J trimming: 3 bases; junction bases outside the gene matches: 9. CDR3 bases: TGTGCCAGCACTCTGGGACAGTCTTACTACGAGCAGTACTTC. Translated: CASTLGQSYYEQYF.

For the CDR3, the DNA is TGTGCCAGCCAAAAGGACAGCCGAACTGAAGCTTTCTTT. Translation gives CASQKDSRTEAFF. The chain is built from TRBV9 and TRBJ1-1; a weak D match, TRBD1 (6 bases). The CDR3 runs 13 residues. The V and J ends lost 7 bases and 5 bases respectively, with 15 bases between them. Germline V CDR1 and CDR2: SGDLS, YYNGEE.

The V gene is TRBV27, the J gene TRBJ2-3; either TRBD1 or TRBD2 may fit D (6 bases each). Germline V gene lookup returns CDR1 MNHEY and CDR2 SMNVEV (reference sequence). This CDR3 has 15 residues. Trimming took off 2 bases at V and 0 bases at J, with 9 bases between the two ends. The CDR3, as DNA: TGTGCCAGCAGTTTAACAGGGACTAGCACAGATACGCAGTATTTT. Translation gives CASSLTGTSTDTQYF.